Below, one T cell receptor beta chain is given with its context. Trimming removed 4 bases at V and 3 bases at J, with 9 bases between. CDR1 is SEHNR, CDR2 FQNEAQ, per germline (reference sequence). This CDR3 spans 13 amino acids. The sample originates from a study of T cell responses to AZD1222 COVID-19 vaccine. Study-wide context: Pooling was applied to second doses at about 4 or about 12 weeks.

Clones were sequenced by immunoSEQ multiplex PCR, and TCRdb holds only the in-frame ones, with some missing. Of tens of thousands of clones listed, approximately 86% are singletons. The sequence was obtained from an adult in good health. V and J are TRBV7-9 and TRBJ1-2, with D unclear. Sequencing used peripheral blood, obtained on day 0 of AZD1222 vaccination. CDR3 protein: CASSSWGDYGYTF. CDR3 sequence (DNA): TGTGCCAGCAGCTCGTGGGGAGACTATGGCTACACCTTC.